The 32 T cell receptor beta chains below were found in one sample sequenced in a study of cytomegalovirus exposure and HLA in healthy donors. Assay: immunoSEQ multiplex PCR; the TCRdb copy retains only in-frame clones and omits some. The data show 200,000 or so clones, just over 90% seen once. Sequenced material: PBMCs. The receptor set was obtained from a woman aged 18-35 years in good health and CMV-seronegative.

Notes on this clone: Mismatch with germline at one junction end may stem from a read error. This sequence joins TRBV7-7 and TRBJ2-3; a weak D match, TRBD2 (7 bases). The V gene's germline CDR1 is SSHAT and CDR2 FNYEAQ (reference sequence). The CDR3 consists of 14 residues. In DNA, the CDR3 is TGTGCTAGCAGCCGCGGGGGCAGGGCAGATACGCAGTATTTT. It is translated as CASSRGGRADTQYF. Looking up the rest from reference TRBV7-7 and TRBJ2-3 gives the full variable domain: GAGVSQSPRYKVTKRGQDVTLRCDPISSHATLYWYQQALGQGPEFLTYFNYEAQPDKSGLPSDRFSAERPEGSISTLTIQRTEQRDSAMYRCASSRGGRADTQYFGPGTRLTVL.

The CDR3 DNA is TGTGCCAGCAGTTTTACGGGAGGGCGAAGGAAGACCCAGTACTTC. Its protein is CASSFTGGRRKTQYF. The V gene is TRBV28, the J gene TRBJ2-5; 8 nucleotides match TRBD2. This CDR3 is 15 amino acids long. The ends lost 3 bases at V and 6 bases at J; junction bases unmatched: 9. From germline, CDR1 is MDHEN and CDR2 SYDVKM.

In its sample, this clone was seen a few times. The rearrangement joins TRBV19 to TRBJ2-2; 8 bases agree with TRBD1. This CDR3 is 15 amino acids long. Germline loops: CDR1 LNHDA, CDR2 SQIVND (reference sequence). The ends lost 5 bases at V and 7 bases at J; junction bases unmatched: 9. This CDR3 reads CASSSWTGYGGELFF. The CDR3 DNA sequence: TGTGCCAGTAGTTCGTGGACAGGGTATGGCGGGGAGCTGTTTTTT.

The chain couples TRBV6-1 to TRBJ1-2, with TRBD1 as a possible D gene (6 bases). The V and J ends lost 2 bases and 4 bases respectively, with 11 bases between them. Germline CDR1 and CDR2: MNHNS and SASEGT. The length of the CDR3 is 14 residues. The CDR3 DNA reads as TGTGCCAGCAGTGAAAGGGGGTTAATCTATGGCTACACCTTC. Translated: CASSERGLIYGYTF.

This clone turned up a few times. This chain uses TRBV6-5 with TRBJ1-5; D unclear. The CDR3 is made up of 12 amino acids. CDR1 is MNHEY, CDR2 SVGAGI, per germline. The V and J ends lost 2 bases and 6 bases respectively, with 5 bases between them. CDR3 DNA sequence: TGTGCCAGCAGTTACCCGGGTCAGCCCCAGCATTTT. Amino acids: CASSYPGQPQHF.

The chain recombines TRBV19 with TRBJ1-4; TRBD1 matches at 9 bases. CDR3 length: 16 amino acids. Germline trimming cut 5 bases from V and 0 bases from J; bases unmatched to any gene: 4. Germline V gene sequence: CDR1 LNHDA, CDR2 SQIVND (reference sequence). The CDR3 here is CASSDRGGATNEKLFF. CDR3 sequence (DNA): TGTGCCAGTAGTGACAGGGGGGGTGCAACTAATGAAAAACTGTTTTTT.

The rearrangement uses TRBV11-2 and TRBJ2-5; weak D call: TRBD2 (6 bases). The CDR3 loop spans 16 amino acids. V lost 1 base and J lost 5, with 17 bases in between. From germline, CDR1 is SGHAT and CDR2 FQNNGV. CDR3 sequence (DNA): TGTGCCAGCAGCTTAGTTATGGGGGGAAAGAGGGAGACCCAGTACTTC. It yields the protein CASSLVMGGKRETQYF. The full variable domain, completed using reference TRBV11-2 and TRBJ2-5, is EAGVAQSPRYKIIEKRQSVAFWCNPISGHATLYWYQQILGQGPKLLIQFQNNGVVDDSQLPKDRFSAERLKGVDSTLKIQPAKLEDSAVYLCASSLVMGGKRETQYFGPGTRLLVL.

This chain joins TRBV6-5 and TRBJ2-1; 9 bases are shared with TRBD1. The CDR3 length is 15 residues. Germline CDR1 and CDR2: MNHEY and SVGAGI. V gave up 4 bases and J gave up 0 bases; unmatched junction bases: 1. The CDR3 reads CASSSTGGSYNEQFF. The CDR3 DNA reads TGTGCCAGCAGTTCGACAGGGGGCTCCTACAATGAGCAGTTCTTC.

This CDR3 reads CATQAGVRGEQFF. The CDR3 nucleotides are TGTGCCACCCAAGCGGGAGTGAGGGGTGAGCAGTTCTTC. The V gene is TRBV6-6, the J gene TRBJ2-1, with 8 bases lining up with TRBD2. Trimming removed 10 bases from V and 9 bases from J; junction bases left unmatched: 11. Per germline, CDR1 MNHNY and CDR2 SVGAGI (reference sequence). This CDR3 is 13 amino acids long.

The chain couples TRBV4-1 to TRBJ2-3; 14 bases map to TRBD2. Germline V CDR1 and CDR2: MGHRA, YSYEKL. J lost 5 bases, V lost 5 bases, and 6 bases had no gene match. The CDR3 covers 16 residues. Here the CDR3 reads CASSGRTSGRIDTQYF. The CDR3 coding sequence is TGCGCCAGCAGCGGGCGGACTAGCGGGAGGATAGATACGCAGTATTTT.

V gene TRBV5-4 combines with J gene TRBJ2-1; TRBD2 agrees at 10 bases. CDR1 is SGHNT and CDR2 is YYREEE in the germline V gene (reference sequence). Trimming took 4 bases from V and 6 from J; bases not matched to a gene: 10. The CDR3 covers 16 residues. CDR3 nucleotides: TGTGCCAGCAGCGATAAAAGCGGGAGGGCCCTCAATGAGCAGTTCTTC. Translation gives CASSDKSGRALNEQFF.

This clone has a single count. This chain links TRBV2 with TRBJ1-1, with no clear D. V was trimmed by 3 bases and J by 7 bases, leaving 12 bases between them. The length of the CDR3 is 13 residues. Germline CDR1 SNHLY, CDR2 FYNNEI. In DNA, the CDR3 is TGTGCCAGCAGTGACGAACAAGGGAGTGAAGCTTTCTTT. It encodes CASSDEQGSEAFF.

The rearrangement joins TRBV5-1 to TRBJ1-2; 9 bases map to TRBD1. J was trimmed by 2 bases and V by 1 base; bases with no gene match: 12. The CDR3 is 18 residues long. Germline V gene data show CDR1 as SGHRS and CDR2 as YFSETQ. CDR3 in DNA: TGCGCCAGCAGCTTGAGGGGGACAGGGTCACAGCAAAACTATGGCTACACCTTC. Translation: CASSLRGTGSQQNYGYTF.

V gene TRBV5-1 combines with J gene TRBJ1-4; 7 positions agree with TRBD1. Germline V lookup: CDR1 SGHRS, CDR2 YFSETQ. The V and J ends lost 4 bases and 6 bases, in that order; junction bases with no gene match: 9. This CDR3 region has 15 residues. CDR3 protein: CASSLRQGSDEKLFF. The CDR3 DNA reads as TGCGCCAGCAGCCTACGACAGGGATCAGATGAAAAACTGTTTTTT.

This clone showed up just once. V usage is TRBV5-1 and J usage is TRBJ2-7, with 8 bases lining up with TRBD2. This CDR3 has 14 amino acids. Germline CDR1 SGHRS, CDR2 YFSETQ. The junction had 8 bases not matched to a gene; V was cut back by 4 bases and J by 5 bases. In DNA form, the CDR3 reads TGCGCCAGCAGCCCATGGACTAGCCCTCACGAGCAGTACTTC. This encodes CASSPWTSPHEQYF.

The V gene is TRBV30, the J gene TRBJ1-2; TRBD1 might be the D (6 bases). The CDR3 consists of 12 residues. V was trimmed by 7 bases and J by 7 bases, leaving 16 bases between them. Per the germline V gene, CDR1 is GTSNPN and CDR2 is SVGIG (reference sequence). CDR3 region: CAYTGIPPGYTF. Written as DNA, the CDR3 is TGTGCCTATACAGGGATCCCCCCTGGCTACACCTTC. Full variable domain (remainder filled in from reference TRBV30 and TRBJ1-2): SQTIHQWPATLVQPVGSPLSLECTVEGTSNPNLYWYRQAAGRGLQLLFYSVGIGQISSEVPQNLSASRPQDRQFILSSKKLLLSDSGFYLCAYTGIPPGYTFGSGTRLTVV.

The V and J genes are TRBV19 and TRBJ2-7, with 10 bases lining up with TRBD1. The CDR3 loop spans 16 amino acids. CDR1 and CDR2 from the germline V gene are LNHDA and SQIVND (reference sequence). The trim removed 3 bases at V and 2 bases at J, leaving 7 bases unmatched. The CDR3 DNA reads TGTGCCAGTAGTATCGAGGACAGGGGGGGAACCTACGAGCAGTACTTC. It translates to CASSIEDRGGTYEQYF.

This chain uses TRBV6-1 with TRBJ2-7, with 14 bases matching TRBD2. This CDR3 is 17 amino acids long. The germline V gene encodes CDR1 MNHNS and CDR2 SASEGT. The trim removed 1 base at V and 3 bases at J, leaving 5 bases unmatched. CDR3 coding DNA: TGTGCCAGCAGTGAAGGCCGACTAGCGGGAGGGCTCTACGAGCAGTACTTC. Protein sequence: CASSEGRLAGGLYEQYF.

This clone occurred once. The chain couples TRBV29-1 to TRBJ1-5; 10 bases match TRBD1. The CDR3 covers 15 residues. The J segment lost 3 bases and the V segment lost 4 bases, leaving 6 bases of the junction unmatched. The germline V gene has CDR1 SQVTM and CDR2 ANQGSEA. The CDR3 nucleotides are TGCAGCGTTGGACCGGGACAGGGGTCCAATCAGCCCCAGCATTTT. As protein: CSVGPGQGSNQPQHF.

The chain couples TRBV11-2 to TRBJ2-7, with D tentatively TRBD2 (6 bases). Looked up from germline, CDR1 is SGHAT and CDR2 is FQNNGV. This CDR3 is 15 amino acids long. The germline V and J ends were trimmed by 1 base and 0 bases, with 10 bases remaining between them. CDR3 coding DNA: TGTGCCAGCAGCTTAGGTCAGGGAGGCTCCTACGAGCAGTACTTC. Translation: CASSLGQGGSYEQYF.

V is TRBV6-6 and J is TRBJ2-1, with D uncertain. Germline CDR1 is MNHNY and CDR2 is SVGAGI (reference sequence). The CDR3 extends over 12 amino acids. Trimming cost V 7 bases and J 4 bases, with 8 bases left between them. The CDR3 protein is CASNEIYNEQFF. The DNA of the CDR3 is TGTGCCAGCAATGAGATTTACAATGAGCAGTTCTTC.

The V and J genes are TRBV9 and TRBJ2-7, with 15 bases lining up with TRBD2. The trim removed 3 bases at V and 6 bases at J, leaving 4 bases unmatched. Germline CDR1 reads SGDLS; CDR2 reads YYNGEE. The CDR3 runs 15 residues. CDR3 in amino acids: CASSGPGLAGGEQYF. CDR3 coding DNA: TGTGCCAGCAGCGGGCCGGGACTAGCGGGGGGCGAGCAGTACTTC.

This chain joins TRBV11-3 and TRBJ2-1; 11 positions match TRBD2. Germline lookup yields CDR1 SGHNT and CDR2 YENEEA. J was trimmed by 6 bases and V by 5 bases; bases with no gene match: 3. The CDR3 runs to 14 residues. The CDR3: CASSVGLAGNEQFF. The CDR3 nucleotides are TGTGCCAGCAGCGTCGGACTAGCGGGCAATGAGCAGTTCTTC.

This clone was picked up a small number of times. The chain couples TRBV5-5 to TRBJ2-3; unclear D gene. The ends were cut back, 0 bases at V and 0 bases at J, with 8 bases in the middle. This CDR3 contains 15 residues. The germline CDR1 and CDR2 sequences are SGHKS and YYEKEE (reference sequence). The CDR3 sequence: CASSLDSLSTDTQYF. In DNA form, the CDR3 reads TGTGCCAGCAGCTTGGACAGTCTGAGCACAGATACGCAGTATTTT.

The rearrangement joins TRBV15 to TRBJ2-6; D not certain. Between the trimmed V and J ends, which lost 4 bases and 0 bases, there was a span of 10 bases. From germline, CDR1 is LNHNV and CDR2 YYDKDF (reference sequence). The CDR3 spans 16 residues. For the CDR3, the DNA is TGTGCCACCAGCATCCACCAGGCCTCTGGGGCCAACGTCCTGACTTTC. It translates to CATSIHQASGANVLTF.

CDR3 sequence reads: CAAGLAGAGEQYF. The CDR3 DNA is TGTGCCGCAGGACTAGCGGGAGCTGGAGAGCAGTACTTC. The genes are TRBV6-5 and TRBJ2-7; TRBD2 agrees at 13 bases. CDR3 length: 13 amino acids. Per the germline V gene, CDR1 is MNHEY and CDR2 is SVGAGI. V lost 11 bases to trimming and J lost 7 bases; unmatched junction nucleotides: 8.

This chain connects TRBV28 to TRBJ2-7, with TRBD1 matching 7 bases. J gave up 2 bases and V 6 bases, and 7 bases lay outside the gene matches. Germline V gene data show CDR1 as MDHEN and CDR2 as SYDVKM. This CDR3 comprises 14 residues. The CDR3 loop reads CASRVGQVPYEQYF. In DNA form, the CDR3 reads TGTGCCAGCAGAGTAGGACAGGTACCCTACGAGCAGTACTTC.

The chain links TRBV27 to TRBJ1-2, with a weak D call TRBD1 (5 bases). The germline V gene encodes CDR1 MNHEY and CDR2 SMNVEV (reference sequence). CDR3 length equals 12 residues. V was shortened by 6 bases and J by 8 bases, with 13 bases between the two germline ends. The CDR3 reads CASSLGPLGYTF. CDR3 bases: TGTGCCAGCAGCCTGGGGCCTTTGGGCTACACCTTC.

This chain links TRBV29-1 with TRBJ1-3; D is unclear. This CDR3 is built from 14 residues. V was cut by 3 bases and J by 3 bases, with 12 bases left in between. Per germline, CDR1 SQVTM and CDR2 ANQGSEA. The CDR3 DNA sequence: TGCAGCGTTGAGGGGTCGGGGAGTGGAAACACCATATATTTT. The encoded protein is CSVEGSGSGNTIYF.

V is TRBV6-5 and J is TRBJ1-4; 10 bases fit TRBD1. CDR1 and CDR2 (germline): MNHEY, SVGAGI. V lost 4 bases and J lost 3; bases outside the gene matches: 5. The CDR3 consists of 16 residues. The CDR3 region is CASSSGTGVANEKLFF. The DNA of the CDR3 is TGTGCCAGCAGTTCCGGGACAGGGGTGGCTAATGAAAAACTGTTTTTT.

This chain uses TRBV6-5 with TRBJ1-2; the D gene is possibly TRBD1 (5 bases). Germline lookup yields CDR1 MNHEY and CDR2 SVGAGI. V shed 4 bases and J shed 7 bases, with 16 bases lying between them. The CDR3 sequence is 14 residues long. The CDR3 sequence: CASSLGVTEGGYTF. The CDR3 DNA reads as TGTGCCAGCAGTTTAGGGGTTACCGAAGGTGGCTACACCTTC.

This chain joins TRBV11-3 and TRBJ2-3; the D is unclear. Germline V gene lookup returns CDR1 SGHNT and CDR2 YENEEA. The CDR3 covers 14 residues. The ends were cut back, 4 bases at V and 4 bases at J, with 12 bases in the middle. For the CDR3, the DNA is TGTGCCAGCAGCTCCCTACTACGTCCAGATACGCAGTATTTT. Protein: CASSSLLRPDTQYF. Full variable domain (missing parts from reference TRBV11-3 and TRBJ2-3): EAGVVQSPRYKIIEKKQPVAFWCNPISGHNTLYWYLQNLGQGPELLIRYENEEAVDDSQLPKDRFSAERLKGVDSTLKIQPAELGDSAVYLCASSSLLRPDTQYFGPGTRLTVL.